The clone carrying this TCR beta chain was counted between two and nine times. The sample belongs to a study of early T cells in non-severe SARS-CoV-2 infection. cDNA molecules, individually, were tagged with unique molecular identifiers. One entry per CDR3 protein results from TCRdb running MiXCR on the 5' RACE reads. The table includes tens of thousands of distinct CDR3 sequences, about 5.9% detected once. The source is an adult who was a healthcare worker with PCR-confirmed SARS-CoV-2 infection or an uninfected control (not recorded which). This specimen consisted of whole blood, obtained at baseline.

The DNA for the CDR3 is TGTGCCAGCAGTTTTTACCTAGGACTAGCGGCGAACACCGGGGAGCTGTTTTTT. Amino acid sequence: CASSFYLGLAANTGELFF. This chain connects TRBV12-3 or TRBV12-4 to TRBJ2-2, with 10 nucleotides matching TRBD2. V lost 3 bases and J lost 0; bases outside the gene matches: 7. The CDR3 is 18 amino acids.